This T cell receptor beta chain was captured by sequencing in a study of blood T cell repertoires in COVID-19. The CDR3 is made up of 16 amino acids. The V gene end was trimmed by 5 bases and the J gene end by 5 bases; junction bases not matched to a gene: 5. In germline, CDR1 is SEHNR, CDR2 FQNEAQ (reference sequence). Using immunoSEQ multiplex PCR, the repertoire was profiled, and TCRdb retains in-frame clones only, with some absent. The sample contains around 270,000 clones, 85% to 90% of which appear only once. The receptor's source is a man younger than 45 with acute or convalescent COVID-19. The chain has TRBV7-9 and TRBJ2-2, with TRBD2 matching over 13 bases. Sequencing was done on a sample of peripheral blood. The CDR3: CASSLGLAGSTGELFF. The CDR3 nucleotides read TGTGCCAGCAGCCTGGGACTAGCGGGATCGACCGGGGAGCTGTTTTTT. The full variable domain, with the rest looked up from reference TRBV7-9 and TRBJ2-2, is DTGVSQNPRHKITKRGQNVTFRCDPISEHNRLYWYRQTLGQGPEFLTYFQNEAQLEKSRLLSDRFSAERPKGSFSTLEIQRTEQGDSAMYLCASSLGLAGSTGELFFGEGSRLTVL.